The 13 T cell receptor beta chains below were found in one sample sequenced in a study of beta chain features in type 1 diabetes. All of the isolated RNA was reverse transcribed, so expressed TCRB transcripts were sequenced. Profiling relied on immunoSEQ multiplex PCR, and the TCRdb table lists in-frame clones only, not all of them. The top ten clones hold about 0.024% of a sample with around 250,000 clones, roughly an eighth of them seen once. Sequenced sample: naive CD4+ T cells from blood. All receptors derive from a woman aged 40 to 49 in good health.

In its sample, this clone was seen a few times. The genes are TRBV18 and TRBJ2-5; TRBD2 matches at 12 bases. Germline-derived CDR1 and CDR2 are KGHSH and LQKENI. The junction had 3 bases not matched to a gene; V was cut back by 5 bases and J by 5 bases. The CDR3 runs 14 residues. The DNA for the CDR3 is TGTGCCAGCTCAAGCGGGACTAGCGGGGAGACCCAGTACTTC. This codes for CASSSGTSGETQYF.

The chain is built from TRBV25-1 and TRBJ2-7, with 9 bases that match TRBD1. V lost 8 bases, J lost 4 bases, and 6 bases stayed unmatched. The CDR3 is 13 amino acids. The germline V gene has CDR1 MGHDK and CDR2 SYGVNS. The CDR3 region is CASAGDREYEQYF. The CDR3 bases are TGTGCCAGCGCAGGGGACAGGGAGTACGAGCAGTACTTC.

The chain joins TRBV5-1 to TRBJ2-5; 9 positions match TRBD2. Per germline, CDR1 SGHRS and CDR2 YFSETQ. This CDR3 comprises 17 residues. Unmatched junction bases numbered 10, after V lost 0 bases and J lost 4 bases. The DNA for the CDR3 is TGCGCCAGCAGCTTGGGCGCCGGAGCGGGGGGCGGAGAGACCCAGTACTTC. Translating it yields CASSLGAGAGGGETQYF.

CDR3 in amino acids: CASSGSGTALYNEQFF. The CDR3 DNA reads as TGCGCCAGCAGCGGCTCAGGAACAGCCTTATACAATGAGCAGTTCTTC. The V call is TRBV5-1, the J call TRBJ2-1; the D is unclear. Germline CDR1 SGHRS, CDR2 YFSETQ. The CDR3 is 16 amino acids. Trimming pared 4 bases from V and 4 bases from J, leaving 18 bases between.

This chain links TRBV5-1 with TRBJ1-2, with 8 bases matching TRBD1. Trimming removed 0 bases from V and 7 bases from J; junction bases left unmatched: 8. The CDR3 covers 15 residues. Germline V gives CDR1 SGHRS, CDR2 YFSETQ. The chain's CDR3 is CASSLGPGQGGGYTF. The CDR3 DNA is TGCGCCAGCAGCTTGGGCCCCGGACAGGGAGGTGGCTACACCTTC.

The CDR3 DNA reads TGTGCCAGTAGCGATGGGGCAGGGGGTGTCTACGAGCAGTACTTC. This gives the protein CASSDGAGGVYEQYF. The V gene is TRBV19, the J gene TRBJ2-7; 7 bases fit TRBD1. There are 15 residues in the CDR3. The J segment lost 3 bases and the V segment lost 6 bases, leaving 11 bases of the junction unmatched. CDR1 is LNHDA, CDR2 SQIVND, per germline (reference sequence).

The V gene is TRBV6-6, the J gene TRBJ1-2; 9 positions match TRBD1. The V gene's germline CDR1 is MNHNY and CDR2 SVGAGI (reference sequence). CDR3 length: 14 amino acids. The V gene end was trimmed by 6 bases and the J gene end by 4 bases; junction bases not matched to a gene: 6. This CDR3 is CASREQGARYGYTF. The DNA for the CDR3 is TGTGCCAGCAGGGAACAGGGGGCTCGCTATGGCTACACCTTC.

The gene calls are TRBV6-5 and TRBJ2-2; the match to TRBD2 covers 10 bases. CDR1 and CDR2 from the germline V gene are MNHEY and SVGAGI. The CDR3 has 15 amino acids. With 5 bases clipped from V and 4 bases from J, the junction kept 4 bases outside the gene matches. The CDR3 coding sequence is TGTGCCAGCAGTCGGACTAGCGGCTTCACCGGGGAGCTGTTTTTT. Translating it yields CASSRTSGFTGELFF.

There are a few counts of this clone. The V gene is TRBV7-2, the J gene TRBJ1-2; D is perhaps TRBD1 (6 bases). Trimming removed 7 bases from V and 4 bases from J, with 16 bases in between. Per the germline V gene, CDR1 is SGHTA and CDR2 is FQGNSA. CDR3 length: 14 residues. The CDR3 DNA reads as TGTGCCAGCATCCCTACAGGGAACCGCTATGGCTACACCTTC. Amino acid sequence: CASIPTGNRYGYTF.

The J gene is TRBJ1-1, the V gene TRBV18; 9 bases fit TRBD1. The CDR3 is 16 amino acids. Unmatched junction bases numbered 8, after V lost 4 bases and J lost 2 bases. Germline V gives CDR1 KGHSH, CDR2 LQKENI. The CDR3 nucleotides are TGTGCCAGCTCACTAAATACAGGGGGCTTAAACACTGAAGCTTTCTTT. Translating it yields CASSLNTGGLNTEAFF.

The V call is TRBV6-6, the J call TRBJ2-7; D remains ambiguous. Trimming left V 5 bases short and J 0 bases short, with 5 bases between. CDR1 is MNHNY, CDR2 SVGAGI, per germline (reference sequence). The CDR3 is 12 amino acids. The CDR3 DNA is TGTGCCAGCAGTCCGAGCTCCTACGAGCAGTACTTC. Its protein product is CASSPSSYEQYF.

A few counts support this clone. V is TRBV5-1 and J is TRBJ2-5; 8 nucleotides agree with TRBD1. CDR3 size: 15 residues. Germline assignment: CDR1 SGHRS and CDR2 YFSETQ. After removal of 0 bases from V and 5 bases from J, the junction contained 6 bases not matched to a gene. The CDR3 nucleotides are TGCGCCAGCAGCTTGGGTGGACAGGGCTCGGAGACCCAGTACTTC. It is translated as CASSLGGQGSETQYF.

This clone was counted between two and nine times. This chain uses TRBV5-6 with TRBJ1-5; D is possibly TRBD1 (6 bases). Germline V gives CDR1 SGHDT, CDR2 YYEEEE. The CDR3 is 15 residues long. V was cut by 1 base and J by 6 bases, with 14 bases left in between. The DNA for the CDR3 is TGTGCCAGCAGCTTGTTCAGGGGTTTGGGTCAGCCCCAGCATTTT. This gives the protein CASSLFRGLGQPQHF.